This TCR beta chain was identified in a study of blood T cell repertoires in COVID-19. The overall study: The samples span acute and convalescent COVID-19 from the United States, Italy and Spain. Sources were T cells, B-cell-depleted T cells, or PBMCs; the material itself was cDNA or gDNA.

Germline V CDR1 and CDR2: KGHDR, SFDVKD. This CDR3 spans 13 amino acids. The V end lost 4 bases, the J end lost 9 bases, and 12 bases lay between the germline ends. Per the authors' pipeline: Nucleated cell counts were estimated from reference gene primer amplification. Data came from immunoSEQ multiplex PCR; TCRdb stores just in-frame clones and leaves some out. The V and J calls and clone size come from that table; D and trimming were worked out from the DNA. The data hold about 150,000 clones, with around 86% observed a single time. The sequenced sample consisted of peripheral blood. The source is a man aged 80 or over with acute or convalescent COVID-19. The chain is built from TRBV24-1 and TRBJ1-5; D unresolved. CDR3 sequence reads: CATSEEGAGPQHF. The DNA for the CDR3 is TGTGCCACCAGTGAGGAGGGTGCAGGGCCCCAGCATTTT.